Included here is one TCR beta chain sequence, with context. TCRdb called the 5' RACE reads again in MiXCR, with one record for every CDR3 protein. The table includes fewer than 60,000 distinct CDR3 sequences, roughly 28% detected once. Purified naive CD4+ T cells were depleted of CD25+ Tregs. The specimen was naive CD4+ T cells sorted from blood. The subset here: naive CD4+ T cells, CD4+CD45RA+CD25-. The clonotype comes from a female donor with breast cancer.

Written as DNA, the CDR3 is TGTGCCAGCAGCTTATTTCCTCGGGGACAGGGAGAGACCCAGTACTTC. This codes for CASSLFPRGQGETQYF. The chain couples TRBV7-2 to TRBJ2-5; 9 bases line up with TRBD1. The V segment lost 2 bases and the J segment 4 bases; nucleotides outside the gene matches: 8. This CDR3 contains 16 residues. The germline V gene encodes CDR1 SGHTA and CDR2 FQGNSA.